Presented here are 32 T cell receptor beta chains from one specimen sequenced in a study of blood T cell repertoires in COVID-19. Measured with immunoSEQ multiplex PCR; TCRdb has only the in-frame clones, and not every one. The table includes 100,000 or so clones, 81% detected once. The specimen was peripheral blood. These receptors all stem from a man at least 80 years old with acute or convalescent COVID-19.

In its sample, this clone was seen once. The chain couples TRBV15 to TRBJ2-7; 7 bases match TRBD1. Germline V gene lookup returns CDR1 LNHNV and CDR2 YYDKDF (reference sequence). The CDR3 spans 15 residues. Germline trimming cut 3 bases from V and 3 bases from J; bases unmatched to any gene: 8. The CDR3 sequence: CATSRTDRDVYEQYF. CDR3 in DNA: TGTGCCACCAGCAGGACTGACAGGGATGTCTACGAGCAGTACTTC.

This chain links TRBV11-2 with TRBJ2-2; TRBD2 might be the D (6 bases). This CDR3 spans 17 amino acids. V gave up 5 bases and J gave up 2 bases, with 18 bases separating them. CDR1 SGHAT and CDR2 FQNNGV come from the germline V gene. The CDR3 DNA sequence: TGTGCCAGCAGCCTCACCCATATAGCGGCTAACACCGGGGAGCTGTTTTTT. This translates into CASSLTHIAANTGELFF.

The V gene is TRBV5-1, the J gene TRBJ2-2; D call uncertain. Germline V gene lookup returns CDR1 SGHRS and CDR2 YFSETQ. The germline V and J ends were trimmed by 0 bases and 3 bases, with 6 bases remaining between them. The CDR3 has 14 amino acids. CDR3 amino acids: CASSLDVYTGELFF. CDR3 bases: TGCGCCAGCAGCTTGGATGTATACACCGGGGAGCTGTTTTTT.

The rearrangement links TRBV30 to TRBJ2-2; tentative D call: TRBD2 (6 bases). Per germline, CDR1 GTSNPN and CDR2 SVGIG (reference sequence). The CDR3 spans 14 residues. Trimming cost V 3 bases and J 2 bases, with 10 bases left between them. CDR3 in DNA: TGTGCCTGGAGGTTGGGGGGAAACACCGGGGAGCTGTTTTTT. This translates into CAWRLGGNTGELFF.

This clone was counted between two and nine times. The chain links TRBV3-1 (or the pseudogene TRBV3-2) to TRBJ1-5; D not certain. This CDR3 contains 11 residues. Looked up from germline, CDR1 is LGHDT and CDR2 is YNNKEL (reference sequence). Trimming left V 7 bases short and J 5 bases short, with 6 bases between. CDR3 sequence (DNA): TGTGCCAGCAAGGAGGATCAGCCCCAGCATTTT. Amino acid sequence: CASKEDQPQHF.

This clone was seen only a few times. The V gene is TRBV18, the J gene TRBJ1-3, with D uncertain. From germline, CDR1 is KGHSH and CDR2 LQKENI. The CDR3 length is 14 residues. The V end was cut by 2 bases, the J end by 0 bases, with 5 bases between. The CDR3: CASSPVSSGNTIYF. In DNA, the CDR3 is TGTGCCAGCTCACCAGTCAGCTCTGGAAACACCATATATTTT.

V gene TRBV19 combines with J gene TRBJ1-2; possibly TRBD1 for D (6 bases). Germline-derived CDR1 and CDR2 are LNHDA and SQIVND (reference sequence). There are 16 residues in the CDR3. With 5 bases removed from V and 0 bases from J, the gap between germline ends came to 16 bases. Here the CDR3 DNA reads TGTGCCAGTAGTGGAATCCGGGACAAAGCTAACTATGGCTACACCTTC. Protein product: CASSGIRDKANYGYTF.

The chain couples TRBV6-2 or TRBV6-3 to TRBJ2-7; the match to TRBD2 covers 9 bases. Germline values: CDR1 MNHEY, CDR2 SVGEGT. V shed 5 bases, J shed 4 bases, and the junction held 6 bases outside the gene matches. The CDR3 consists of 14 residues. The CDR3 spells CASSEREVGYEQYF. The CDR3 DNA follows: TGTGCCAGCAGTGAGCGGGAGGTAGGTTACGAGCAGTACTTC.

With respect to this clone: A read error may account for a junction end that differs from germline. CDR3 loop: CASSQVVTSGSDNEQFF. DNA for the CDR3: TGCGCCAGCAGCCAAGTGGTGACTAGCGGCTCCGACAATGAGCAGTTCTTC. J is TRBJ2-1 and V is TRBV4-1, with 9 nucleotides matching TRBD2. Germline lookup yields CDR1 MGHRA and CDR2 YSYEKL. CDR3 length: 17 amino acids.

The chain is built from TRBV15 and TRBJ2-5, with D unresolved. The germline V gene has CDR1 LNHNV and CDR2 YYDKDF (reference sequence). V was pared by 3 bases and J by 5 bases, with 10 bases between. The CDR3 has 13 residues. CDR3: CATSRMTQETQYF. CDR3 bases: TGTGCCACCAGCAGGATGACACAGGAGACCCAGTACTTC.

The V and J genes are TRBV28 and TRBJ1-4, with 8 bases fitting TRBD1. After removal of 6 bases from V and 5 bases from J, the junction contained 8 bases not matched to a gene. The CDR3 consists of 15 residues. Germline values: CDR1 MDHEN, CDR2 SYDVKM. The DNA for the CDR3 is TGTGCCAGCAGGGATCACAGGGGGGGAAATGAAAAACTGTTTTTT. As protein: CASRDHRGGNEKLFF.

The genes are TRBV18 and TRBJ2-5, with TRBD2 matching over 9 bases. Trimming took 2 bases from V and 0 from J; bases not matched to a gene: 4. The germline V gene has CDR1 KGHSH and CDR2 LQKENI. The CDR3 loop spans 16 amino acids. CDR3 sequence (DNA): TGTGCCAGCTCACCAAGGCTAGCGGGAAACCAAGAGACCCAGTACTTC. Protein: CASSPRLAGNQETQYF.

This clone was found once. The chain links TRBV5-1 to TRBJ2-7, with TRBD1 matching 8 bases. Germline loops: CDR1 SGHRS, CDR2 YFSETQ. With 5 bases clipped from V and 5 bases from J, the junction kept 9 bases outside the gene matches. The CDR3 spans 14 residues. The CDR3 here is CASRGQGASDEQYF. The CDR3 bases are TGCGCCAGCAGAGGGCAGGGGGCCTCTGACGAGCAGTACTTC.

In regard to this clone: Sequence at one end of the junction differs from germline and may be a read error. The J gene is TRBJ2-2, the V gene TRBV7-7; D may be TRBD1 (6 bases). The CDR3 has 15 residues. In germline, CDR1 is SSHAT, CDR2 FNYEAQ (reference sequence). CDR3 sequence (DNA): TGTGCTAGCAGCCTGTTGGGGGCGGACACCGGGGAGCTGTTTTTT. Its translation: CASSLLGADTGELFF.

This clone was seen a single time. The rearrangement joins TRBV24-1 to TRBJ2-7, with D tentatively TRBD1 (5 bases). Germline V gives CDR1 KGHDR, CDR2 SFDVKD. The CDR3 runs to 15 residues. Trimming left V 0 bases short and J 4 bases short, with 12 bases between. CDR3 residues: CATSDLTSKGYEQYF. The CDR3 DNA reads TGTGCCACCAGTGATTTGACCTCGAAGGGGTACGAGCAGTACTTC.

The gene calls are TRBV19 and TRBJ2-3; 7 bases are a match to TRBD2. CDR1 is LNHDA and CDR2 is SQIVND in the germline V gene (reference sequence). The CDR3 sequence is 14 residues long. Trimming removed 4 bases from V and 4 bases from J; junction bases left unmatched: 5. The CDR3 is CASSTGRAPDTQYF. For the CDR3, the DNA is TGTGCCAGTAGTACAGGGAGGGCCCCAGATACGCAGTATTTT.

The genes are TRBV3-1 (or the pseudogene TRBV3-2) and TRBJ1-4; no firm D call. Germline CDR1 LGHDT, CDR2 YNNKEL (reference sequence). The CDR3 spans 16 residues. V lost 0 bases to trimming and J lost 3 bases, with 11 bases between them. CDR3 sequence: CASSQDAGVPNEKLFF. The CDR3 DNA is TGTGCCAGCAGCCAAGATGCCGGGGTCCCTAATGAAAAACTGTTTTTT.

The chain couples TRBV27 to TRBJ1-5, with D possibly matching TRBD1 (6 bases). CDR1 and CDR2 (germline): MNHEY, SMNVEV (reference sequence). Trimming removed 6 bases from V and 0 bases from J, with 12 bases in between. This CDR3 comprises 15 residues. The CDR3 DNA is TGTGCCAGCAGCAAGGACAGATCTAGCAATCAGCCCCAGCATTTT. Its protein is CASSKDRSSNQPQHF.

This clone was seen just once. This chain connects TRBV19 to TRBJ1-1; D remains ambiguous. V lost 6 bases to trimming and J lost 0 bases, with 8 bases between them. CDR1 and CDR2 from the germline V gene are LNHDA and SQIVND (reference sequence). The CDR3 loop spans 13 amino acids. The CDR3 bases are TGTGCCAGTAGAGGACTCATGAACACTGAAGCTTTCTTT. Translation: CASRGLMNTEAFF.

The chain carries TRBV3-1 (or the pseudogene TRBV3-2) and TRBJ2-7; 9 nucleotides line up with TRBD2. This CDR3 is built from 15 residues. From germline, CDR1 is LGHDT and CDR2 YNNKEL (reference sequence). Losses at the gene ends were 3 bases for V and 2 bases for J; bases not matched to a gene: 5. The CDR3 coding sequence is TGTGCCAGCAGCCAGACTAGCGGCAAGGCCTACGAGCAGTACTTC. It is translated as CASSQTSGKAYEQYF.

The chain uses TRBV30 and TRBJ2-7; D is possibly TRBD2 (5 bases). This CDR3 has 14 amino acids. The V end was cut by 4 bases, the J end by 3 bases, with 16 bases between. Germline values: CDR1 GTSNPN, CDR2 SVGIG (reference sequence). The CDR3 is CAWTAGLGIYEQYF. CDR3 DNA: TGTGCCTGGACGGCGGGCCTCGGGATCTACGAGCAGTACTTC.

The chain employs TRBV7-8 and TRBJ2-3; 10 positions match TRBD1. Trimming cost V 5 bases and J 0 bases; bases outside gene matches: 2. This CDR3 has 15 residues. Germline CDR1 SGHVS, CDR2 FQNEAQ. CDR3 loop: CASSPGQGSTDTQYF. DNA of the CDR3: TGTGCCAGCAGCCCGGGACAGGGGAGCACAGATACGCAGTATTTT.

The CDR3: CASSLEHPDRGRGYGYTF. DNA for the CDR3: TGCGCCAGCAGCTTGGAACATCCGGACAGGGGGCGGGGCTATGGCTACACCTTC. The J gene is TRBJ1-2, the V gene TRBV5-1; 11 bases fit TRBD1. CDR3 length: 18 residues. Germline loops: CDR1 SGHRS, CDR2 YFSETQ. Losses at the gene ends were 0 bases for V and 4 bases for J; bases not matched to a gene: 11.

This clone was found once. The rearrangement uses TRBV7-2 and TRBJ1-1; D perhaps matches TRBD1 (5 bases). Germline V gives CDR1 SGHTA, CDR2 FQGNSA. CDR3 length equals 13 residues. The V gene lost 4 bases and the J gene lost 6 bases, with 12 bases spanning the gap. The CDR3 coding sequence is TGTGCCAGCAGCTCCCGTGGGGGGGCTGAAGCTTTCTTT. Its translation: CASSSRGGAEAFF.

J is TRBJ1-5 and V is TRBV25-1, with TRBD1 identical over 8 bases. The CDR3 spans 14 residues. CDR1 is MGHDK, CDR2 SYGVNS, per germline. V was pared by 5 bases and J by 3 bases, with 3 bases of the junction left unmatched. In nucleotides, the CDR3 is TGTGCCAGCAGTAAGACAGGGGACAATCAGCCCCAGCATTTT. Translation gives CASSKTGDNQPQHF.

The chain carries TRBV5-1 and TRBJ2-2; D ambiguous. The CDR3 has 14 amino acids. The germline V and J ends were trimmed by 1 base and 4 bases, with 8 bases remaining between them. The germline gives CDR1 SGHRS, CDR2 YFSETQ. CDR3 loop: CASSLISSTGELFF. CDR3 sequence (DNA): TGCGCCAGCAGCTTGATATCCAGCACCGGGGAGCTGTTTTTT.

This clone was seen just once. The chain links TRBV4-3 to TRBJ2-1, with 11 bases that match TRBD2. V lost 4 bases and J lost 4; bases outside the gene matches: 3. The CDR3 is 15 amino acids. The germline CDR1 and CDR2 sequences are LGHNA and YSLEER. The CDR3 nucleotides read TGCGCCAGCAGCCCAAGACTAGCGGGGTACAATGAGCAGTTCTTC. Its protein is CASSPRLAGYNEQFF.

The V and J genes are TRBV5-1 and TRBJ2-1; TRBD2 is a possible D gene (6 bases). The CDR3 runs to 17 residues. V was pared by 0 bases and J by 0 bases, with 13 bases between. CDR1 and CDR2 (germline): SGHRS, YFSETQ. The CDR3, as DNA: TGCGCCAGCAGCTTGGGAGGTCGGGGGAGCTCCTACAATGAGCAGTTCTTC. Translated, it gives CASSLGGRGSSYNEQFF. The variable domain in full, with the rest retrieved from reference TRBV5-1 and TRBJ2-1, is KAGVTQTPRYLIKTRGQQVTLSCSPISGHRSVSWYQQTPGQGLQFLFEYFSETQRNKGNFPGRFSGRQFSNSRSEMNVSTLELGDSALYLCASSLGGRGSSYNEQFFGPGTRLTVL.

This chain uses TRBV5-5 with TRBJ2-7; D not certain. The CDR3 sequence is 13 residues long. Trimming shortened V by 0 bases and J by 3 bases, and 7 bases separated the two germline ends. The germline V gene has CDR1 SGHKS and CDR2 YYEKEE (reference sequence). This chain's CDR3 is CASSLDRYYEQYF. The DNA of the CDR3 is TGTGCCAGCAGCTTGGACAGATACTACGAGCAGTACTTC.

The CDR3 DNA reads TGTGCCAGTAGTCCTAACTCACAGAATACGCAGTATTTT. It is translated as CASSPNSQNTQYF. The rearrangement links TRBV19 to TRBJ2-3; D is unresolved. CDR1 is LNHDA, CDR2 SQIVND, per germline (reference sequence). The CDR3 has 13 residues. Trimming removed 5 bases at V and 7 bases at J, with 13 bases between.

V is TRBV3-1 (or the pseudogene TRBV3-2) and J is TRBJ2-7, with 7 nucleotides matching TRBD1. The germline V gene encodes CDR1 LGHDT and CDR2 YNNKEL (reference sequence). The CDR3 has 13 amino acids. After removal of 4 bases from V and 3 bases from J, the junction contained 3 bases not matched to a gene. Here the CDR3 DNA reads TGTGCCAGCAGCCGTCGGGACAGCTACGAGCAGTACTTC. Encoded protein: CASSRRDSYEQYF.

V gene TRBV14 combines with J gene TRBJ2-2, with 11 bases aligning to TRBD2. The germline gives CDR1 SGHDN, CDR2 FVKESK. The CDR3 extends over 17 amino acids. Losses at the gene ends were 4 bases for V and 3 bases for J; bases not matched to a gene: 7. CDR3 coding DNA: TGTGCCAGCAGCCCTCCCGGACTAGCGGGTTACACCGGGGAGCTGTTTTTT. It yields the protein CASSPPGLAGYTGELFF.